This T cell receptor beta chain was documented in a study of quantifying T cell responses using KT2 cells. The wider study: TCR alpha and beta constant-region primers primed reverse transcription of RNA.

There are 16 residues in the CDR3. The V gene end was trimmed by 0 bases and the J gene end by 1 base; junction bases not matched to a gene: 7. Germline values: CDR1 DFQATT, CDR2 SNEGSKA (reference sequence). The cDNA 3' end received a ligated oligonucleotide with a UMI. An equimolar mix of RC1.1 and RC1.2 primed the beta chain across TRBC1 and TRBC2. Each CDR3 protein gets one entry after TCRdb re-called the UMI-ligation and nested PCR reads with MiXCR. The sample comprises some 48,000 distinct CDR3 sequences, 11% of which are singletons, and 8.5% to 12% rests with the top ten. This clonotype was seen a few times.

Material: PBMCs spiked with cells of the T cell clone KT2. The V gene is TRBV20-1, the J gene TRBJ2-7, with 9 positions matching TRBD1. This TCR derives from a human donor. The CDR3 bases are TGCAGTGCTAGAGATCGCTTGGGGACAGGGTCCTACGAGCAGTACTTC. Translating gives CSARDRLGTGSYEQYF.